These 17 T cell receptor beta chains came from one sample sequenced in a study of T cell repertoires in cytomegalovirus infection (dated by TCRdb to between 2018 and 2021). Reads for this sample came from an Illumina HiSeq 1500. TCRdb took the public reads, trimmed them with fastp at Q25, ran MiXCR for clone calling and kept in-frame beta chains. Identical CDR3 protein sequences are pooled into one entry, listed with their most common genes and DNA. This sample gives roughly 570,000 distinct CDR3 sequences in total; over 35% of them show up just once. Jointly, the top ten make up 48% of the sample. According to the study, the label for this sample's treatment or condition signals: in vitro stimulation with specific CMV peptide epitopes to enrich CMV-specific T cells. The antigens these receptors bind are not known. The sample was cultured PBMCs, taken from culture after CMV antigen stimulation. These receptors were obtained from a human donor in good health (CMV status not recorded). Some clones in this sample may be carry-over from other donors' samples.

J is TRBJ1-5 and V is TRBV4-1, with D unresolved. Trimming took off 1 base at V and 7 bases at J, with 8 bases between the two ends. Per the germline V gene, CDR1 is MGHRA and CDR2 is YSYEKL. This CDR3 is built from 13 residues. In DNA, the CDR3 is TGCGCCAGCAGCCAAGTTCGAGAACAGCCCCAGCATTTT. Translating it yields CASSQVREQPQHF.

This clonotype was seen a single time. V gene TRBV15 combines with J gene TRBJ2-7, with unresolved D. CDR1 is LNHNV, CDR2 YYDKDF, per germline (reference sequence). Trimming removed 3 bases at V and 9 bases at J, with 24 bases between. The CDR3 length is 16 residues. CDR3 sequence: CATSREPTIDPTRQYF. As DNA, the CDR3 is TGTGCCACCAGCAGGGAACCGACAATCGATCCTACGAGGCAGTACTTC.

There are a few counts of this clonotype. The chain combines TRBV6-1 with TRBJ1-3; a weak D match, TRBD1 (5 bases). The germline gives CDR1 MNHNS, CDR2 SASEGT. This CDR3 is 16 amino acids long. V was cut by 5 bases and J by 2 bases, with 16 bases left in between. The CDR3 protein is CASSYGKGRAGNTIYF. In nucleotides, the CDR3 is TGTGCCAGCAGTTACGGGAAGGGGAGAGCTGGAAACACCATATATTTT.

This clonotype was counted only a few times. The chain is built from TRBV11-2 and TRBJ2-1, with 10 bases matching TRBD2. Germline CDR1 is SGHAT and CDR2 is FQNNGV. There are 17 residues in the CDR3. V trimming: 7 bases; J trimming: 3 bases; junction bases outside the gene matches: 12. In DNA form, the CDR3 reads TGTGCCAGCAACCCCATAAGGACTAGCGGAAACTACAATGAGCAGTTCTTC. This translates into CASNPIRTSGNYNEQFF.

This clonotype was counted between two and nine times. The chain recombines TRBV12-3 or TRBV12-4 with TRBJ2-7; the match to TRBD1 covers 9 bases. This CDR3 comprises 14 residues. The trim removed 5 bases at V and 2 bases at J, leaving 4 bases unmatched. The DNA of the CDR3 is TGTGCCAGCAGTCGACAGGGGGGACCCTACGAGCAGTACTTC. Residues: CASSRQGGPYEQYF.

The chain links TRBV10-3 to TRBJ1-3; 11 bases line up with TRBD1. CDR1 and CDR2 (germline): ENHRY, SYGVKD. The V segment lost 5 bases and the J segment 3 bases; nucleotides outside the gene matches: 6. CDR3 length equals 16 residues. The CDR3 sequence is CAISLLGTGGGNTIYF. For the CDR3, the DNA is TGTGCCATCAGTCTACTTGGGACAGGGGGTGGAAACACCATATATTTT.

This clonotype was detected many times. The V call is TRBV7-6, the J call TRBJ2-7; no definite D call. Germline V gene sequence: CDR1 SGHVS, CDR2 FNYEAQ. The V end was cut by 1 base, the J end by 2 bases, with 12 bases between. CDR3 length equals 15 residues. As DNA, the CDR3 is TGTGCCAGCAGCTTAGATAACAGTGCCGCCTACGAGCAGTACTTC. Translated, it gives CASSLDNSAAYEQYF. Variable domain in full (rest from reference TRBV7-6 and TRBJ2-7): GAGVSQSPRYKVTKRGQDVALRCDPISGHVSLYWYRQALGQGPEFLTYFNYEAQQDKSGLPNDRFSAERPEGSISTLTIQRTEQRDSAMYRCASSLDNSAAYEQYFGPGTRLTVT.

The chain has TRBV12-3 or TRBV12-4 and TRBJ1-6; 7 bases agree with TRBD1. The junction had 3 bases not matched to a gene; V was cut back by 5 bases and J by 2 bases. The CDR3 contains 15 residues. CDR3 region: CASSNRGAYNSPLHF. In DNA, the CDR3 is TGTGCCAGCAGTAACAGGGGTGCCTATAATTCACCCCTCCACTTT.

This clonotype was counted ten times or more. Written as DNA, the CDR3 is TGTGCCAGCAGCTTAATGGGGGGCGCAGGGGATACGCAGTATTTT. Its translation is CASSLMGGAGDTQYF. The chain recombines TRBV7-2 with TRBJ2-3; either TRBD1 or TRBD2 may supply D (6 bases each). CDR3 length: 15 amino acids. Deletions cut 2 bases from V and 6 bases from J, with 15 bases between. Germline-derived CDR1 and CDR2 are SGHTA and FQGNSA.

This clonotype was picked up one time. V gene TRBV7-2 combines with J gene TRBJ2-7; D gene unclear. Deletions cut 2 bases from V and 2 bases from J, with 10 bases between. The length of the CDR3 is 14 residues. Germline CDR1 and CDR2: SGHTA and FQGNSA. The CDR3 DNA is TGTGCCAGCAGCTTACCAACGGGTACCTACGAGCAGTACTTC. As protein: CASSLPTGTYEQYF. The full variable domain, in which reference TRBV7-2 and TRBJ2-7 provide the parts outside the CDR3, is GAGVSQSPSNKVTEKGKDVELRCDPISGHTALYWYRQSLGQGLEFLIYFQGNSAPDKSGLPSDRFSAERTGGSVSTLTIQRTQQEDSAVYLCASSLPTGTYEQYFGPGTRLTVT.

This clonotype was counted between two and nine times. The V and J genes are TRBV4-1 and TRBJ2-5, with D perhaps TRBD1 (6 bases). The CDR3 loop spans 15 amino acids. CDR1 and CDR2 (germline): MGHRA, YSYEKL. The V end was cut by 1 base, the J end by 3 bases, with 12 bases between. CDR3 in DNA: TGCGCCAGCAGCCAAGGGGTAAGACAGGAAGAGACCCAGTACTTC. It is translated as CASSQGVRQEETQYF.

The sample holds a few counts of this clonotype. The CDR3 spells CASSGGAMDTQYF. In nucleotides, the CDR3 is TGTGCCAGCAGTGGGGGGGCTATGGATACGCAGTATTTT. V gene TRBV6-1 combines with J gene TRBJ2-3, with D tentatively TRBD1 or TRBD2 (6 bases each). CDR3 length: 13 amino acids. The V end lost 4 bases, the J end lost 6 bases, and 11 bases lay between the germline ends. From germline, CDR1 is MNHNS and CDR2 SASEGT.

Only a few counts were recorded for this clonotype. The J gene is TRBJ2-7, the V gene TRBV6-2 or TRBV6-3; D is possibly TRBD2 (6 bases). The germline CDR1 and CDR2 sequences are MNHEY and SVGEGT. Trimming took off 10 bases at V and 2 bases at J, with 12 bases between the two ends. The CDR3 sequence is 12 residues long. CDR3 in amino acids: CAIRDFPYEQYF. The CDR3 nucleotides read TGTGCCATACGGGACTTTCCCTACGAGCAGTACTTC.

This chain connects TRBV7-6 to TRBJ2-3; TRBD2 matches 8 bases. The CDR3 is 15 amino acids. The J segment lost 4 bases and the V segment lost 2 bases, leaving 5 bases of the junction unmatched. The germline gives CDR1 SGHVS, CDR2 FNYEAQ. The CDR3 nucleotides are TGTGCCAGCAGCTTAAAAGCGGGAGTGTCAGATACGCAGTATTTT. It yields the protein CASSLKAGVSDTQYF.

This clonotype has more than one count but fewer than ten. CDR3 DNA: TGTGCCAGCAGTTTAGTGCAGTATGGCTACACCTTC. Residues: CASSLVQYGYTF. The V and J genes are TRBV12-3 or TRBV12-4 and TRBJ1-2; D not resolved. V was cut by 1 base and J by 5 bases, with 5 bases left in between. The CDR3 runs to 12 residues.

The chain has TRBV6-6 and TRBJ1-5; D remains unclear. Germline V gene sequence: CDR1 MNHNY, CDR2 SVGAGI (reference sequence). Trimming took 5 bases from V and 2 from J, leaving 13 bases between them. The CDR3 extends over 15 amino acids. The CDR3 DNA reads as TGTGCCAGCAGTCGCGGACTTCCACGCAATCAGCCCCAGCATTTT. Protein sequence: CASSRGLPRNQPQHF.

This clonotype was detected only a few times. The rearrangement links TRBV20-1 to TRBJ2-2; D is uncertain. The CDR3 runs to 12 residues. Germline assignment: CDR1 DFQATT and CDR2 SNEGSKA (reference sequence). V gave up 6 bases and J gave up 1 base, with 6 bases separating them. The CDR3 bases are TGCAGTGCCCCGGTGAACACCGGGGAGCTGTTTTTT. Translating gives CSAPVNTGELFF.